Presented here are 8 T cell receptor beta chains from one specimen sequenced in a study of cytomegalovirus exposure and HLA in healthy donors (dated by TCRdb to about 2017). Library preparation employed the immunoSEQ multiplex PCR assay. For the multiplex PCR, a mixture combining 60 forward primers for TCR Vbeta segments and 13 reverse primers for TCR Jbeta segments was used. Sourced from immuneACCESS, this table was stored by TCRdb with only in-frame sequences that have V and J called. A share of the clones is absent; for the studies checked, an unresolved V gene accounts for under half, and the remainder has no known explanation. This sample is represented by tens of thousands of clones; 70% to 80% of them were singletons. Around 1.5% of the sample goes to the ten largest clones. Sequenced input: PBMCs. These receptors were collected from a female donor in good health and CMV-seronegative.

The CDR3 nucleotides read TGTGCCAGCAGCCTTGACAGGGGGCAGACCCAGTACTTC. It translates to CASSLDRGQTQYF. J is TRBJ2-5 and V is TRBV6-1; the match to TRBD1 covers 10 bases. Trimming took 6 bases from V and 6 from J; bases not matched to a gene: 4. The germline V gene has CDR1 MNHNS and CDR2 SASEGT. The length of the CDR3 is 13 residues.

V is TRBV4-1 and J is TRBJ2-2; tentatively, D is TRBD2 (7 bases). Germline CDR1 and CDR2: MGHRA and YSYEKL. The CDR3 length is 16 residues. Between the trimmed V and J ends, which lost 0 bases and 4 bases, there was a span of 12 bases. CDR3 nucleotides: TGCGCCAGCAGCCAAGATACGCGGGGGCGCACCGGGGAGCTGTTTTTT. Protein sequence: CASSQDTRGRTGELFF.

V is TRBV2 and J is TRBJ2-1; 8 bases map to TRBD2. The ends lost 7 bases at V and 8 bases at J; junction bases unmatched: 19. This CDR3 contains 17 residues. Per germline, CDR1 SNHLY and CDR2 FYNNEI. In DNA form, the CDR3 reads TGTGCCAGCACCACCGTTCTCGTAGCGGGGTTAGTCGATGAGCAGTTCTTC. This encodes CASTTVLVAGLVDEQFF.

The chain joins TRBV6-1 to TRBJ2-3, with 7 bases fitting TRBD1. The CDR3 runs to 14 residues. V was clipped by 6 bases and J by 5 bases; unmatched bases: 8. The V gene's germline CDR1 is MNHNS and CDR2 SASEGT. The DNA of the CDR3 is TGTGCCAGCAGAGGGGCAGGGGGTCGAGATACGCAGTATTTT. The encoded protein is CASRGAGGRDTQYF.

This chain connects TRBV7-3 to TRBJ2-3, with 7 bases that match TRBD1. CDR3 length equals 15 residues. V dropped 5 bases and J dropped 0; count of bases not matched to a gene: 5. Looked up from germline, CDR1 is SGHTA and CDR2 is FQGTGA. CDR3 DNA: TGTGCCAGCAGCCCGGGACAGTCTAGCACAGATACGCAGTATTTT. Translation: CASSPGQSSTDTQYF.

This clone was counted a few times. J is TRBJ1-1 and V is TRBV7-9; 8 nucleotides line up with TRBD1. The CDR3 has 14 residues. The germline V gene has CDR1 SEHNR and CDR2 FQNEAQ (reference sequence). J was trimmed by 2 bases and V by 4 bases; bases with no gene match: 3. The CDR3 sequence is CASSSTGGNTEAFF. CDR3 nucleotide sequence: TGTGCCAGCAGCTCCACAGGGGGTAACACTGAAGCTTTCTTT.

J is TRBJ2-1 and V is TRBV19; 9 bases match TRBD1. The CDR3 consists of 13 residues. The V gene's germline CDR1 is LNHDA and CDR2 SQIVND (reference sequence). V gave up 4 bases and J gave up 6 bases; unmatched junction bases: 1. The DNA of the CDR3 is TGTGCCAGTAGTACGACAGGGGGCAATGAGCAGTTCTTC. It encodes CASSTTGGNEQFF.

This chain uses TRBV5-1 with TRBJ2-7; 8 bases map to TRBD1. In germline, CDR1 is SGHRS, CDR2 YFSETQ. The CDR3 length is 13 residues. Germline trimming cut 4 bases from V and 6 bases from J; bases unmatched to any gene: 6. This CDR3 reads CASSHGQGREQYF. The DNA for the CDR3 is TGCGCCAGCAGCCATGGACAGGGCCGCGAGCAGTACTTC.